The sample holds many counts of the clone carrying this T cell receptor (beta chain). No antigen is known for it. Diagnosing involved the use of clinical symptoms, serum thyroxine and TRAb, thyroid ultrasound and orbital computed tomography. Blood from later-ophthalmopathy patients was taken at first hyperthyroidism diagnosis. The sample is drawn from a study of T cells in Graves' hyperthyroidism and ophthalmopathy. Background on the study: Blood was drawn when the patient was first diagnosed and still untreated. Study-level points and caveats: Most thyroid clonotypes that were expanded above 0.001 also turned up in blood.

The CDR3 length is 15 residues. Germline values: CDR1 SGHVS, CDR2 FNYEAQ. V lost 5 bases, J lost 5 bases, and 9 bases stayed unmatched. Authors of the study amplified TCR beta CDR3 regions from RNA transcripts. With the HTBI primer set, the TCR CDR3 went through a first round of RT-PCR. TCRdb passed the multiplex PCR reads through MiXCR, listing each CDR3 protein once. The sample holds about 270,000 distinct CDR3 sequences, 13% to 15% seen once. The receptor was derived from a woman aged 50 to 60 with Graves' hyperthyroidism that later progressed to Graves' ophthalmopathy. The chain couples TRBV7-6 to TRBJ2-1; 7 bases fit TRBD2. The sequenced sample consisted of blood. The CDR3 sequence: CASSTIGLDHNEQFF. As DNA, the CDR3 is TGTGCCAGCAGCACTATAGGACTAGACCACAATGAGCAGTTCTTC.